The next 27 T cell receptor beta chains were all read from a single sample in a study of cytomegalovirus exposure and HLA in healthy donors. Sequenced by immunoSEQ multiplex PCR; TCRdb stores in-frame clones only, minus some. The table has 150,000 to 160,000 clones, 86% seen once; the top ten hold about 2.2%. Sequenced material: PBMCs. Every receptor here comes from a human donor in good health.

This clone was found a few times. The V gene is TRBV2, the J gene TRBJ2-7; 10 nucleotides line up with TRBD1. Trimming at V came to 1 base and at J to 3 bases, leaving 3 bases not matched to a gene. Germline V gene data show CDR1 as SNHLY and CDR2 as FYNNEI. The CDR3 extends over 15 amino acids. The CDR3 here is CASSEGGTGDYEQYF. Written as DNA, the CDR3 is TGTGCCAGCAGTGAAGGCGGGACAGGGGACTACGAGCAGTACTTC.

The genes are TRBV5-5 and TRBJ1-2, with unresolved D. The V gene's germline CDR1 is SGHKS and CDR2 YYEKEE (reference sequence). The V end lost 0 bases, the J end lost 5 bases, and 14 bases lay between the germline ends. There are 15 residues in the CDR3. The CDR3 spells CASSLAGGSGYGYTF. The CDR3, as DNA: TGTGCCAGCAGCTTGGCCGGAGGGAGCGGGTATGGCTACACCTTC.

The chain carries TRBV13 and TRBJ1-1, with TRBD1 matching over 10 bases. The CDR3 loop spans 15 amino acids. V lost 4 bases and J lost 3; bases outside the gene matches: 5. Germline V gives CDR1 PRHDT, CDR2 FYEKMQ (reference sequence). For the CDR3, the DNA is TGTGCCAGCAGCTCAACCGGGACAGGGGACACTGAAGCTTTCTTT. This gives the protein CASSSTGTGDTEAFF.

This clone was counted a single time. J is TRBJ2-7 and V is TRBV11-2, with a possible D match to TRBD1 (6 bases). CDR1 and CDR2 (germline): SGHAT, FQNNGV. This CDR3 has 15 residues. Trimming removed 5 bases from V and 5 bases from J, with 19 bases in between. CDR3 in amino acids: CASSTPRGSLHEQYF. The DNA for the CDR3 is TGTGCCAGCAGCACGCCCAGGGGTTCCCTCCACGAGCAGTACTTC. The full variable domain, completed using reference TRBV11-2 and TRBJ2-7, is EAGVAQSPRYKIIEKRQSVAFWCNPISGHATLYWYQQILGQGPKLLIQFQNNGVVDDSQLPKDRFSAERLKGVDSTLKIQPAKLEDSAVYLCASSTPRGSLHEQYFGPGTRLTVT.

The chain recombines TRBV25-1 with TRBJ2-2, with 10 bases fitting TRBD2. After removal of 4 bases from V and 1 base from J, the junction contained 9 bases not matched to a gene. Looked up from germline, CDR1 is MGHDK and CDR2 is SYGVNS. The CDR3 runs 18 residues. Here the CDR3 DNA reads TGTGCCAGCAGTGCCGCCGGGCAGCGGGAGGGGAACACCGGGGAGCTGTTTTTT. Translation gives CASSAAGQREGNTGELFF.

V gene TRBV27 combines with J gene TRBJ2-1; TRBD2 agrees at 9 bases. CDR1 MNHEY and CDR2 SMNVEV come from the germline V gene (reference sequence). Trimming took 7 bases from V and 0 from J; bases not matched to a gene: 7. The CDR3 extends over 16 amino acids. CDR3 coding DNA: TGTGCCAGCAAGGCCCTAGCGGGACACTCCTACAATGAGCAGTTCTTC. The encoded protein is CASKALAGHSYNEQFF.

The genes are TRBV10-2 and TRBJ2-7; D call uncertain. This CDR3 region has 15 residues. Per the germline V gene, CDR1 is WSHSY and CDR2 is SAAADI. V lost 2 bases and J lost 3, with 14 bases in between. The CDR3 region has the DNA TGCGCCAGCAGTGAGACCACAACCCCCTTCTACGAGCAGTACTTC. This sequence encodes CASSETTTPFYEQYF.

This sequence joins TRBV28 and TRBJ2-3; TRBD2 matches 12 bases. The CDR3 covers 17 residues. Trimming at V came to 4 bases and at J to 4 bases, leaving 9 bases not matched to a gene. Germline values: CDR1 MDHEN, CDR2 SYDVKM. CDR3 nucleotides: TGTGCCAGCAGTTCCCTCAGACTAGCGGGAGTTGCAGATACGCAGTATTTT. It yields the protein CASSSLRLAGVADTQYF.

The chain combines TRBV6-1 with TRBJ1-3, with D unclear. The CDR3 has 14 amino acids. Per germline, CDR1 MNHNS and CDR2 SASEGT. V was cut by 2 bases and J by 2 bases, with 7 bases left in between. CDR3 loop: CASSELGAGNTIYF. CDR3 coding DNA: TGTGCCAGCAGTGAACTCGGTGCTGGAAACACCATATATTTT.

The chain links TRBV4-1 to TRBJ2-2; D possibly corresponds to TRBD1 (6 bases). Germline values: CDR1 MGHRA, CDR2 YSYEKL. The CDR3 spans 12 residues. V lost 8 bases, J lost 3 bases, and 7 bases lay in between. The CDR3 here is CASSGDTGELFF. CDR3 bases: TGCGCCAGCTCAGGGGACACCGGGGAGCTGTTTTTT.

This clone was observed once. The chain uses TRBV5-4 and TRBJ1-1; tentatively, D is TRBD1 (5 bases). The V end was cut by 0 bases, the J end by 7 bases, with 22 bases between. The CDR3 consists of 17 residues. Germline CDR1 and CDR2: SGHNT and YYREEE (reference sequence). CDR3 protein: CASSLDEAVPWGDEAFF. The CDR3 bases are TGTGCCAGCAGCTTGGACGAGGCCGTCCCCTGGGGGGATGAAGCTTTCTTT.

The chain couples TRBV10-3 to TRBJ1-2; no reliable D call. Trimming left V 2 bases short and J 1 base short, with 5 bases between. This CDR3 region has 13 residues. Per germline, CDR1 ENHRY and CDR2 SYGVKD. The CDR3 protein is CAISETVNYGYTF. The CDR3 DNA is TGTGCCATCAGTGAGACAGTTAACTATGGCTACACCTTC.

This sequence joins TRBV4-2 and TRBJ1-2; D is possibly TRBD1 (5 bases). The germline gives CDR1 LGHNA, CDR2 YNFKEQ. Trimming stripped 0 bases from V and 5 bases from J, with 13 bases between. This CDR3 is built from 15 residues. The DNA for the CDR3 is TGTGCCAGCAGCCAAGATCCCCAGGGTGGATATGGCTACACCTTC. It is translated as CASSQDPQGGYGYTF.

The chain links TRBV6-5 to TRBJ1-2, with unresolved D. The CDR3 length is 12 residues. V lost 6 bases to trimming and J lost 4 bases, with 9 bases between them. Germline V lookup: CDR1 MNHEY, CDR2 SVGAGI. The CDR3 nucleotides are TGTGCCAGCAGGACGGGTACCTATGGCTACACCTTC. Protein: CASRTGTYGYTF.

The chain carries TRBV7-2 and TRBJ2-5; D possibly corresponds to TRBD2 (7 bases). Trimming removed 2 bases from V and 2 bases from J, with 21 bases in between. The CDR3 covers 18 residues. Germline V CDR1 and CDR2: SGHTA, FQGNSA. Written as DNA, the CDR3 is TGTGCCAGCAGCTTAATAGTAAGGGGGGGCCGCCAGCAAGAGACCCAGTACTTC. Residues: CASSLIVRGGRQQETQYF.

This sequence joins TRBV6-1 and TRBJ2-1; maybe TRBD2 (6 bases). Germline CDR1 MNHNS, CDR2 SASEGT. The CDR3 is 15 amino acids. Trimming took 7 bases from V and 4 from J, leaving 17 bases between them. The CDR3, as DNA: TGTGCCAGCATTGTGGGAATAGCGGATTACAATGAGCAGTTCTTC. Protein: CASIVGIADYNEQFF.

The rearrangement joins TRBV4-1 to TRBJ1-5; the D gene is possibly TRBD1 (5 bases). Trimming took 1 base from V and 0 from J, leaving 7 bases between them. The CDR3 consists of 15 residues. Germline CDR1 MGHRA, CDR2 YSYEKL. Here the CDR3 reads CASSQAGVSNQPQHF. CDR3 bases: TGCGCCAGCAGCCAAGCGGGGGTTAGCAATCAGCCCCAGCATTTT.

CDR3 sequence reads: CASNQQATYEQYF. The CDR3 nucleotides are TGTGCCAGCAACCAACAGGCTACCTACGAGCAGTACTTC. This rearrangement joins TRBV28 to TRBJ2-7; perhaps TRBD1 as D (5 bases). V was cut by 7 bases and J by 2 bases, with 12 bases left in between. There are 13 residues in the CDR3. Germline CDR1 and CDR2: MDHEN and SYDVKM.

V is TRBV6-5 and J is TRBJ1-2; D perhaps matches TRBD1 (5 bases). Trimming cost V 10 bases and J 7 bases, with 19 bases left between them. Germline CDR1 reads MNHEY; CDR2 reads SVGAGI. The CDR3 length is 13 residues. The CDR3 loop reads CAIRGAGGAGYTF. The CDR3 nucleotides are TGTGCCATCCGGGGAGCAGGAGGGGCTGGCTACACCTTC.

The rearrangement joins TRBV7-6 to TRBJ2-7; 7 bases line up with TRBD1. The V gene end was trimmed by 5 bases and the J gene end by 4 bases; junction bases not matched to a gene: 11. The V gene's germline CDR1 is SGHVS and CDR2 FNYEAQ. The CDR3 spans 15 residues. CDR3 sequence: CASSPPQGIIYEQYF. The CDR3 coding sequence is TGTGCCAGCAGCCCCCCACAGGGGATAATATACGAGCAGTACTTC. Supplemented by reference TRBV7-6 and TRBJ2-7, the full variable domain reads GAGVSQSPRYKVTKRGQDVALRCDPISGHVSLYWYRQALGQGPEFLTYFNYEAQQDKSGLPNDRFSAERPEGSISTLTIQRTEQRDSAMYRCASSPPQGIIYEQYFGPGTRLTVT.

The gene calls are TRBV5-6 and TRBJ1-1; no clear D. The CDR3 has 15 amino acids. V dropped 4 bases and J dropped 2 bases, with 15 bases sitting between them. Germline CDR1 SGHDT, CDR2 YYEEEE. CDR3 nucleotide sequence: TGTGCCAGCAGCCGGACGCCCGCGGGAAACACTGAAGCTTTCTTT. Residues: CASSRTPAGNTEAFF.

V and J are TRBV5-8 and TRBJ1-3; 7 bases agree with TRBD1. The CDR3 is 20 residues long. The germline gives CDR1 SGHTS, CDR2 YDEGEE. V lost 5 bases and J lost 0; bases outside the gene matches: 20. CDR3 coding DNA: TGTGCCAGCAGATACGGGCTTGGTTTGTCGACAGGGAACTCTGGAAACACCATATATTTT. Encoded protein: CASRYGLGLSTGNSGNTIYF.

This rearrangement joins TRBV5-1 to TRBJ2-1; D uncertain. The germline gives CDR1 SGHRS, CDR2 YFSETQ. The CDR3 is 16 residues long. V lost 0 bases, J lost 0 bases, and 10 bases lay in between. CDR3 nucleotide sequence: TGCGCCAGCAGCTTGGGTAGCACGAGCTCCTACAATGAGCAGTTCTTC. Its protein is CASSLGSTSSYNEQFF. The full variable domain, with the rest looked up from reference TRBV5-1 and TRBJ2-1, is KAGVTQTPRYLIKTRGQQVTLSCSPISGHRSVSWYQQTPGQGLQFLFEYFSETQRNKGNFPGRFSGRQFSNSRSEMNVSTLELGDSALYLCASSLGSTSSYNEQFFGPGTRLTVL.

This chain uses TRBV5-4 with TRBJ2-7; 15 bases match TRBD2. J lost 1 base, V lost 2 bases, and 7 bases had no gene match. Germline loops: CDR1 SGHNT, CDR2 YYREEE (reference sequence). The CDR3 contains 18 residues. The CDR3 bases are TGTGCCAGCAGCTTAAGGGGACTAGCGGGAGGCAGGTCCTACGAGCAGTACTTC. Encoded protein: CASSLRGLAGGRSYEQYF. The full variable domain, in which reference TRBV5-4 and TRBJ2-7 provide the parts outside the CDR3, is ETGVTQSPTHLIKTRGQQVTLRCSSQSGHNTVSWYQQALGQGPQFIFQYYREEENGRGNFPPRFSGLQFPNYSSELNVNALELDDSALYLCASSLRGLAGGRSYEQYFGPGTRLTVT.

This clone showed up just a few times. V and J are TRBV11-3 and TRBJ2-5, with 8 positions matching TRBD2. Losses at the gene ends were 3 bases for V and 2 bases for J; bases not matched to a gene: 2. The CDR3 covers 14 residues. CDR1 is SGHNT, CDR2 YENEEA, per germline. The CDR3 bases are TGTGCCAGCAGCTTTGGCGGGAGGCAAGAGACCCAGTACTTC. Its translation: CASSFGGRQETQYF.

The chain carries TRBV6-6 and TRBJ1-5, with D hard to call. Trimming removed 5 bases at V and 7 bases at J, with 9 bases between. The CDR3 contains 12 residues. Germline CDR1 MNHNY, CDR2 SVGAGI (reference sequence). This chain's CDR3 is CASSLGGQPQHF. Written as DNA, the CDR3 is TGTGCCAGCAGTCTGGGAGGACAGCCCCAGCATTTT.

The chain carries TRBV11-2 and TRBJ1-2; unclear D gene. This CDR3 has 14 residues. The germline V gene encodes CDR1 SGHAT and CDR2 FQNNGV. With 0 bases removed from V and 2 bases from J, the gap between germline ends came to 7 bases. Here the CDR3 reads CASSLDGANYGYTF. CDR3 sequence (DNA): TGTGCCAGCAGCTTAGACGGAGCCAACTATGGCTACACCTTC.